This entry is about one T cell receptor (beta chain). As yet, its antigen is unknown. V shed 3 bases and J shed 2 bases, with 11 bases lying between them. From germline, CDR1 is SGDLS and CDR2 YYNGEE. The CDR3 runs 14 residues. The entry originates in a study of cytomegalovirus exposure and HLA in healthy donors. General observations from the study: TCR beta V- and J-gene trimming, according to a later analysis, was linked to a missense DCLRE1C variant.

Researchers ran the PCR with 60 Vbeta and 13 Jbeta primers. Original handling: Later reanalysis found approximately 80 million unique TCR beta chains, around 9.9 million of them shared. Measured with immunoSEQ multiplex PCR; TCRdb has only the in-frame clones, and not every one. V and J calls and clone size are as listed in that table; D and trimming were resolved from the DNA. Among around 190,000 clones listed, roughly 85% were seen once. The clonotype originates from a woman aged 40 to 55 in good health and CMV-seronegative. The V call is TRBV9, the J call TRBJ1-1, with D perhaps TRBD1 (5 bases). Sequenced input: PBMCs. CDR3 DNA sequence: TGTGCCAGCAGCGCGGAGGGGAGTAACACTGAAGCTTTCTTT. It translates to CASSAEGSNTEAFF.